Shown below are 15 T cell receptor beta chains from a single sample sequenced in a study of shared clonotypes between healthy human individuals (dated by TCRdb to between 2020 and 2021). Receptors were amplified or captured by the immunoSEQ multiplex PCR assay. The clones in this table, taken by TCRdb from immuneACCESS, are in-frame only. Not every clone is retained; where verified, under half of the shortfall comes from an unresolved V gene, and the cause of the rest is unknown. This sample gives hundreds of thousands of clones in total; about 95% of them show up just once. The ten most abundant clones make up 0.06% of the sample. Sequences were obtained from naive CD4+ T cells sorted from blood. According to the study, the label for this sample's cell subset or site signals: CD45RA+ positively selected. These receptors originate from a woman in her twenties or thirties in good health.

The chain has TRBV5-6 and TRBJ2-7, with D possibly matching TRBD1 (6 bases). V lost 1 base to trimming and J lost 6 bases, with 14 bases between them. The V gene's germline CDR1 is SGHDT and CDR2 YYEEEE. The CDR3 has 14 residues. The CDR3 DNA reads TGTGCCAGCAGCTTGTTGGACAGATCACTCGAGCAGTACTTC. This codes for CASSLLDRSLEQYF.

This chain connects TRBV11-3 to TRBJ1-4; the D gene is possibly TRBD1 (5 bases). The CDR3 length is 13 residues. The V end was cut by 5 bases, the J end by 14 bases, with 18 bases between. Germline values: CDR1 SGHNT, CDR2 YENEEA. The CDR3 coding sequence is TGTGCCAGCAGCGAGCAGACGGGGGGGAGGCTGTTTTTT. Translation: CASSEQTGGRLFF. The variable domain in full, with the rest retrieved from reference TRBV11-3 and TRBJ1-4, is EAGVVQSPRYKIIEKKQPVAFWCNPISGHNTLYWYLQNLGQGPELLIRYENEEAVDDSQLPKDRFSAERLKGVDSTLKIQPAELGDSAVYLCASSEQTGGRLFFGSGTQLSVL.

This chain uses TRBV28 with TRBJ2-3; 10 bases match TRBD1. This CDR3 has 13 amino acids. CDR1 MDHEN and CDR2 SYDVKM come from the germline V gene. With 7 bases clipped from V and 6 bases from J, the junction kept 4 bases outside the gene matches. The CDR3, as DNA: TGTGCCAGCACGGGACAGGGGTTTGATACGCAGTATTTT. Protein product: CASTGQGFDTQYF.

The CDR3 nucleotides read TGTGCCAGCAGTAGGGACAGGGGGAACCAAGAGACCCAGTACTTC. Translated, it gives CASSRDRGNQETQYF. This sequence joins TRBV27 and TRBJ2-5, with 11 bases fitting TRBD1. V shed 5 bases, J shed 0 bases, and the junction held 2 bases outside the gene matches. Per the germline V gene, CDR1 is MNHEY and CDR2 is SMNVEV (reference sequence). This CDR3 is 15 amino acids long.

The chain employs TRBV6-5 and TRBJ1-1; D might be TRBD1 (6 bases). This CDR3 has 10 residues. Germline CDR1 MNHEY, CDR2 SVGAGI. In DNA, the CDR3 is TGTGCGACAGGTCGGAATGAAGCTTTCTTT. It translates to CATGRNEAFF.

This chain joins TRBV5-1 and TRBJ2-3; D is possibly TRBD2 (6 bases). The CDR3 length is 14 residues. Looked up from germline, CDR1 is SGHRS and CDR2 is YFSETQ. The germline V and J ends were trimmed by 2 bases and 2 bases, with 9 bases remaining between them. The CDR3 sequence is CASSFLAATDTQYF. The CDR3 bases are TGCGCCAGCAGCTTTTTAGCGGCCACAGATACGCAGTATTTT.

The rearrangement uses TRBV28 and TRBJ2-7, with TRBD1 identical over 10 bases. With 10 bases clipped from V and 6 bases from J, the junction kept 12 bases outside the gene matches. Looked up from germline, CDR1 is MDHEN and CDR2 is SYDVKM. The CDR3 has 14 amino acids. The CDR3 protein is CATSRQGAHLEQYF. The CDR3 DNA follows: TGTGCCACCTCTCGACAGGGGGCGCATCTCGAGCAGTACTTC.

The V and J genes are TRBV6-6 and TRBJ2-7, with D perhaps TRBD1 (6 bases). There are 14 residues in the CDR3. The germline V and J ends were trimmed by 0 bases and 3 bases, with 9 bases remaining between them. Germline V gives CDR1 MNHNY, CDR2 SVGAGI (reference sequence). Here the CDR3 DNA reads TGTGCCAGCAGTTACTCGGCCAGGGGCTACGAGCAGTACTTC. It encodes CASSYSARGYEQYF.

This chain connects TRBV6-5 to TRBJ2-7, with 11 bases that match TRBD2. The germline V gene has CDR1 MNHEY and CDR2 SVGAGI. After removal of 5 bases from V and 4 bases from J, the junction contained 7 bases not matched to a gene. The CDR3 has 15 residues. CDR3 DNA sequence: TGTGCCAGCAGTCTCGGACTAGCGGGCATATACGAGCAGTACTTC. Protein product: CASSLGLAGIYEQYF.

The rearrangement links TRBV5-1 to TRBJ1-1, with D hard to call. Germline V gene sequence: CDR1 SGHRS, CDR2 YFSETQ. The V gene lost 2 bases and the J gene lost 8 bases, with 13 bases spanning the gap. The CDR3 runs 13 residues. CDR3 loop: CASSFGPAPEAFF. The CDR3 nucleotides read TGCGCCAGCAGCTTTGGGCCCGCGCCGGAAGCTTTCTTT.

V gene TRBV7-9 combines with J gene TRBJ2-7; D unclear. The CDR3 contains 12 residues. From germline, CDR1 is SEHNR and CDR2 FQNEAQ (reference sequence). V lost 5 bases and J lost 5, with 10 bases in between. The CDR3 nucleotides read TGTGCCAGCAGCCAGGCAAGGGACGAGCAGTACTTC. Translated: CASSQARDEQYF.

The chain has TRBV10-3 and TRBJ1-5, with 10 bases lining up with TRBD1. CDR3 size: 19 residues. Germline lookup yields CDR1 ENHRY and CDR2 SYGVKD. V shed 4 bases, J shed 0 bases, and the junction held 12 bases outside the gene matches. For the CDR3, the DNA is TGTGCCATCAGTGGAGGACCGGGACAGGGGCCTTATAGCAATCAGCCCCAGCATTTT. This translates into CAISGGPGQGPYSNQPQHF.

The chain uses TRBV6-1 and TRBJ2-7; 11 bases fit TRBD2. The germline gives CDR1 MNHNS, CDR2 SASEGT. Trimming took 1 base from V and 4 from J; bases not matched to a gene: 3. This CDR3 is 15 amino acids long. CDR3 in DNA: TGTGCCAGCAGTGAAGGGCTAGCGGGAGGATACGAGCAGTACTTC. It specifies CASSEGLAGGYEQYF.

V and J are TRBV5-4 and TRBJ1-1, with TRBD1 as a possible D gene (5 bases). Germline V gene data show CDR1 as SGHNT and CDR2 as YYREEE (reference sequence). The CDR3 is 14 amino acids. V lost 4 bases and J 1 base, leaving 11 bases between the germline ends. CDR3 in amino acids: CASSRLQGNTEAFF. CDR3 sequence (DNA): TGTGCCAGCAGCCGTCTTCAGGGGAACACTGAAGCTTTCTTT. The entire variable domain, with the rest obtained from reference TRBV5-4 and TRBJ1-1, is as follows: ETGVTQSPTHLIKTRGQQVTLRCSSQSGHNTVSWYQQALGQGPQFIFQYYREEENGRGNFPPRFSGLQFPNYSSELNVNALELDDSALYLCASSRLQGNTEAFFGQGTRLTVV.

This chain joins TRBV2 and TRBJ2-7; D could derive from TRBD1 or TRBD2 (5 bases each). CDR3 length: 15 residues. The V and J ends lost 4 bases and 5 bases respectively, with 18 bases between them. CDR1 is SNHLY and CDR2 is FYNNEI in the germline V gene. The CDR3 nucleotides read TGTGCCAGCAGTGCGTTCGGGGCGAGAGGGGACGAGCAGTACTTC. Its translation: CASSAFGARGDEQYF.